This T cell receptor (beta chain) comes out of a study of T-cell reconstitution after alpha-beta-depleted transplantation in children. General observations from the study: Most T-cell counts and diversity one year after the transplant came from T cells that were newly produced.

Library preparation (for TCRbeta) was performed with unique molecular identifiers. Each CDR3 protein is one row after TCRdb ran MiXCR on the PCR reads. This sample has hundreds of thousands of distinct CDR3 sequences; 13% occur once, and the top ten carry approximately 2%. Many counts were recorded for this clonotype. Its antigen is not known. Looked up from germline, CDR1 is DFQATT and CDR2 is SNEGSKA (reference sequence). V trimming: 3 bases; J trimming: 5 bases; junction bases outside the gene matches: 8. This CDR3 region has 15 residues. The clonotype comes from a male patient aged 10 to 17 who had a stem cell transplant for acute myeloid leukemia, so the T cells may come from the graft donor. The input for sequencing was PBMCs, mostly from graft donor cells, taken 360 days after TCRalphabeta/CD19-depleted stem cell transplant. V is TRBV20-1 and J is TRBJ2-3, with 10 bases fitting TRBD2. The CDR3 here is CSASSASGSIDTQYF. In nucleotides, the CDR3 is TGCAGTGCTAGTTCGGCTAGCGGGAGTATAGATACGCAGTATTTT.